Sequencing of this T cell receptor (beta chain) was carried out in a study of OX40 agonist ivuxolimab in advanced cancers. With baseline, cycle 4 day 1, and cycle 7 day 1 as timepoints, blood was sampled. V dropped 2 bases and J dropped 0 bases, with 7 bases sitting between them. Germline assignment: CDR1 SGHNT and CDR2 YYREEE (reference sequence). This CDR3 is built from 14 residues. Sequenced by immunoSEQ multiplex PCR; TCRdb stores in-frame clones only, minus some. The table has about 73,000 clones, about 90% seen once; the top ten hold around 0.51%. Broader study findings: The mean number of expanded clones was higher in CD8+ T cells than in CD4+. Near-lowest levels of clonal expansion characterized partial responders at 0.1-3.0 mg/kg.

Regarding this clone: Its antigen is currently unknown.

This material consisted of CD4+ or CD8+ T cells sorted from blood, taken in a trial of the OX40 agonist ivuxolimab. The clonotype originates from an adult with an advanced solid tumor such as melanoma, head and neck, liver or kidney cancer. J is TRBJ2-3 and V is TRBV5-4; D not resolved. CDR3 residues: CASSLRTSTDTQYF. The CDR3, as DNA: TGTGCCAGCAGCTTACGTACTAGCACAGATACGCAGTATTTT.